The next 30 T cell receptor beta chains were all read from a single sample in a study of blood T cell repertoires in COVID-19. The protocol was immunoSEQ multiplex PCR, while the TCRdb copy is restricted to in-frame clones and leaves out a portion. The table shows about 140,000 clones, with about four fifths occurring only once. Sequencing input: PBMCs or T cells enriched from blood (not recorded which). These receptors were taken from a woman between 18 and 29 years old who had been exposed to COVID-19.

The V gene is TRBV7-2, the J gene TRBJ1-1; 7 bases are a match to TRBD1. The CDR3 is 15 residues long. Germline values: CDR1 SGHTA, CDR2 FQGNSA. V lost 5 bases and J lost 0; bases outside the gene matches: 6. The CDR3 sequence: CASSIHRGMNTEAFF. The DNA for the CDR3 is TGTGCCAGCAGCATCCACAGGGGAATGAACACTGAAGCTTTCTTT.

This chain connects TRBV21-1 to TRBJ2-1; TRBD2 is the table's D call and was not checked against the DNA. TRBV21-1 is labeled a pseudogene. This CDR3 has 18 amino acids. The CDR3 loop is CASSKAPRNSGSYNEQFF. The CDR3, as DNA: TGTGCCAGCAGCAAAGCGCCCAGGAATAGCGGGAGCTACAATGAGCAGTTCTTC.

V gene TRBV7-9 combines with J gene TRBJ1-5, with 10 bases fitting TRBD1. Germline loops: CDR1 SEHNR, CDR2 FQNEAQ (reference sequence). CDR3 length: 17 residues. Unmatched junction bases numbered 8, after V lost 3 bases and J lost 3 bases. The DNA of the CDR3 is TGTGCCAGCAGCTTCTCCGGGACAGGGGCGATCAATCAGCCCCAGCATTTT. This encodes CASSFSGTGAINQPQHF.

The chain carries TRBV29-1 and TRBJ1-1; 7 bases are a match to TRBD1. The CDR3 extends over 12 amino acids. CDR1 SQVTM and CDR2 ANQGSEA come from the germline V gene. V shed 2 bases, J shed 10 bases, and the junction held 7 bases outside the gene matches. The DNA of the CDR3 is TGCAGCGTTGAAAGGGGGCCCACGGGAGCTTTCTTT. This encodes CSVERGPTGAFF.

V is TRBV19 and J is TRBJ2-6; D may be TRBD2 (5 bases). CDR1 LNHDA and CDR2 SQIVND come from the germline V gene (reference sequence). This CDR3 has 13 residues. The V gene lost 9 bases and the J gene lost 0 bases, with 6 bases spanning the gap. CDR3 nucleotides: TGTGCCAGCCGGGGCTCTGGGGCCAACGTCCTGACTTTC. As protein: CASRGSGANVLTF. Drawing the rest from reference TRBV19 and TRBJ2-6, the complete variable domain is DGGITQSPKYLFRKEGQNVTLSCEQNLNHDAMYWYRQDPGQGLRLIYYSQIVNDFQKGDIAEGYSVSREKKESFPLTVTSAQKNPTAFYLCASRGSGANVLTFGAGSRLTVL.

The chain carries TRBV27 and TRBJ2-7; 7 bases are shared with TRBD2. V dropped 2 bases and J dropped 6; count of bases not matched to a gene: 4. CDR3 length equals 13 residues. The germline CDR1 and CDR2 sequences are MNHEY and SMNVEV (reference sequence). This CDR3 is CASSLAGDGEQYF. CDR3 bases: TGTGCCAGCAGTTTAGCGGGAGATGGCGAGCAGTACTTC.

CDR3 protein: CASSLLGAGEKLFF. The CDR3 DNA sequence: TGTGCCAGCAGTTTATTAGGGGCCGGGGAAAAACTGTTTTTT. The chain couples TRBV27 to TRBJ1-4, with a possible D match to TRBD1 (5 bases). CDR1 MNHEY and CDR2 SMNVEV come from the germline V gene (reference sequence). The CDR3 runs 14 residues. V lost 1 base, J lost 8 bases, and 11 bases lay in between.

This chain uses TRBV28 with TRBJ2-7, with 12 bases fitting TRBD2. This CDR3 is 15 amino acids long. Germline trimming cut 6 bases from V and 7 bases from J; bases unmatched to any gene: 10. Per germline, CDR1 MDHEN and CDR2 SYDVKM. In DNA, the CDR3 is TGTGCCAGCAGCCACCATCTAGCGGGAGGGAGTGAGCAGTACTTC. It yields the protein CASSHHLAGGSEQYF.

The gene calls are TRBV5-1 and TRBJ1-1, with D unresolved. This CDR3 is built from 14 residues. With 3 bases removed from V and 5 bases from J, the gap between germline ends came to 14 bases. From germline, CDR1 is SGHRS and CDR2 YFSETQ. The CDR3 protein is CASSSPGRGTEAFF. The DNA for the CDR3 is TGCGCCAGCAGCTCACCAGGACGGGGAACTGAAGCTTTCTTT.

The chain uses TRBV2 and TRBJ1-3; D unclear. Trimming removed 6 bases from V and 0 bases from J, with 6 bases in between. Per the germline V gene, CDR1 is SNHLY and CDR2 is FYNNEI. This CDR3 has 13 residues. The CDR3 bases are TGTGCCAGCAGGACACTCTCTGGAAACACCATATATTTT. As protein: CASRTLSGNTIYF.

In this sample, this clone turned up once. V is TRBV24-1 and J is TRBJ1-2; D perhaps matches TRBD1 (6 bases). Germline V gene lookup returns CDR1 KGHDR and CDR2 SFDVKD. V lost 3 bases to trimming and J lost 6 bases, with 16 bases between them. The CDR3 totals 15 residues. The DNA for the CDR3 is TGTGCCACCAGTGATCAACTAGGGCAGGGGAATGGCTACACCTTC. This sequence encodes CATSDQLGQGNGYTF.

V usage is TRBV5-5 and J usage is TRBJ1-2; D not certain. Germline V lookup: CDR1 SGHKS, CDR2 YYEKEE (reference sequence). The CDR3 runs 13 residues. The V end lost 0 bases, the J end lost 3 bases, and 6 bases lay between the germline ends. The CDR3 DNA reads TGTGCCAGCAGCTTGGAGGCGGACTATGGCTACACCTTC. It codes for CASSLEADYGYTF.

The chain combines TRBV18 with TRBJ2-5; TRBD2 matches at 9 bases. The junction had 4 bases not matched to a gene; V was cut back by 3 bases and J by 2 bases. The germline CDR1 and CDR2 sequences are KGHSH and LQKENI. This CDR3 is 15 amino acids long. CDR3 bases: TGTGCCAGCTCACCGCTAGCGGGATTTCAAGAGACCCAGTACTTC. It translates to CASSPLAGFQETQYF.

CDR3 region: CSVDRDRGVDEQFF. The CDR3 coding sequence is TGCAGCGTTGACCGGGACAGGGGTGTCGATGAGCAGTTCTTC. V gene TRBV29-1 combines with J gene TRBJ2-1, with 10 bases fitting TRBD1. Unmatched junction bases numbered 7, after V lost 3 bases and J lost 8 bases. The CDR3 length is 14 residues. Germline lookup yields CDR1 SQVTM and CDR2 ANQGSEA.

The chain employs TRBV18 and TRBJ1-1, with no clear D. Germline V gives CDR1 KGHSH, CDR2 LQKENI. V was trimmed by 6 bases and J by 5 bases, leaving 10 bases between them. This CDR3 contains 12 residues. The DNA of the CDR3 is TGTGCCAGCTCCCCTACGAGAACTGAAGCTTTCTTT. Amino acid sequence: CASSPTRTEAFF.

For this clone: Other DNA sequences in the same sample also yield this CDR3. Written as DNA, the CDR3 is TGTGCCAGCAGCTTGGGGGGGCAAGAAAAACTGTTTTTT. Translation: CASSLGGQEKLFF. J is TRBJ1-4 and V is TRBV7-9; D is perhaps TRBD1 (6 bases). Germline V gene data show CDR1 as SEHNR and CDR2 as FQNEAQ (reference sequence). Trimming stripped 3 bases from V and 8 bases from J, with 10 bases between. CDR3 length: 13 amino acids.

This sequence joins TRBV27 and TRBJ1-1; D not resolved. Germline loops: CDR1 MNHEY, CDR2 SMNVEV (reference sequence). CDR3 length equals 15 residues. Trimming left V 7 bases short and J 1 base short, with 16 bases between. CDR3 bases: TGTGCCAGCAACCCACATCGGGGTGGGAACACTGAAGCTTTCTTT. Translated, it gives CASNPHRGGNTEAFF.

The CDR3 sequence: CATSRVLAAAYNEQFF. CDR3 nucleotide sequence: TGTGCCACCAGCAGAGTTTTAGCGGCCGCCTACAATGAGCAGTTCTTC. The V call is TRBV15, the J call TRBJ2-1; tentative D call: TRBD2 (6 bases). The CDR3 is made up of 16 amino acids. Looked up from germline, CDR1 is LNHNV and CDR2 is YYDKDF (reference sequence). Trimming left V 1 base short and J 2 bases short, with 12 bases between.

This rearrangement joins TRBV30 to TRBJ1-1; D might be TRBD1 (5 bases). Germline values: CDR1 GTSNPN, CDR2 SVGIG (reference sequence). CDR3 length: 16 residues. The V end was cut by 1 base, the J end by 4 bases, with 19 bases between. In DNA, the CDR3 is TGTGCCTGGAGTGACCCTCGGGGAGGGGAGAGCACTGAAGCTTTCTTT. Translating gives CAWSDPRGGESTEAFF.

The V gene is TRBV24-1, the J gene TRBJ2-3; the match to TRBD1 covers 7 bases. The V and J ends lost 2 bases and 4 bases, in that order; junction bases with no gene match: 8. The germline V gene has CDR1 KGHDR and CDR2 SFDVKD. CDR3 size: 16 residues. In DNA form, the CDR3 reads TGTGCCACCAGTGATTCATCGCAGGGGGTCGCAGATACGCAGTATTTT. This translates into CATSDSSQGVADTQYF.

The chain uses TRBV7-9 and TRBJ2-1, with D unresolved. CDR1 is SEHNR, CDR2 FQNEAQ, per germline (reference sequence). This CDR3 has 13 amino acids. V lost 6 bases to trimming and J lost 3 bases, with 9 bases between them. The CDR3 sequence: CASSQDNYNEQFF. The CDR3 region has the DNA TGTGCCAGCAGTCAAGACAACTACAATGAGCAGTTCTTC.

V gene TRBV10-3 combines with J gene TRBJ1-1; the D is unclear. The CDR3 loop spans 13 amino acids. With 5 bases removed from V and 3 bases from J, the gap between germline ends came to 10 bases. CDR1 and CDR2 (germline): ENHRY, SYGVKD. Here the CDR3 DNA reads TGTGCCATCAGTCTGAACAGTGACACTGAAGCTTTCTTT. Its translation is CAISLNSDTEAFF.

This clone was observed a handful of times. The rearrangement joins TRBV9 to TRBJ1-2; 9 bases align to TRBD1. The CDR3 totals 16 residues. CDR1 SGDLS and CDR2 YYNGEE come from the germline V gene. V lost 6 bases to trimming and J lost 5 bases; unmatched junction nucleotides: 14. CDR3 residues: CASTKAPGQGLYGYTF. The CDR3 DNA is TGTGCCAGCACCAAAGCCCCGGGACAGGGCTTATATGGCTACACCTTC.

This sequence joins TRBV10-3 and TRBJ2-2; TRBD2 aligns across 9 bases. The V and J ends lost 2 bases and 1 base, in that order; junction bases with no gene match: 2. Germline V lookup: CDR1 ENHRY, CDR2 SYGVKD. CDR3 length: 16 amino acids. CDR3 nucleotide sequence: TGTGCCATCAGTGAGAGACTAGCGGAGAACACCGGGGAGCTGTTTTTT. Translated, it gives CAISERLAENTGELFF.

CDR3 in DNA: TGTGCCAGCAGCGTAGACGGGACCGGGGAGCTGTTTTTT. It encodes CASSVDGTGELFF. The gene calls are TRBV9 and TRBJ2-2; no clear D. Trimming removed 0 bases from V and 5 bases from J, with 5 bases in between. The CDR3 is 13 amino acids. Germline CDR1 and CDR2: SGDLS and YYNGEE.

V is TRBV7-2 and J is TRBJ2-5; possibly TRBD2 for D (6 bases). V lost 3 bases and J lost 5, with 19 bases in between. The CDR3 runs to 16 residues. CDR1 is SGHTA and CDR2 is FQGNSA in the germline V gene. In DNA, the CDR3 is TGTGCCAGCAGCTTGATCTCGTTAGGAGGGCGGGAGACCCAGTACTTC. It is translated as CASSLISLGGRETQYF.

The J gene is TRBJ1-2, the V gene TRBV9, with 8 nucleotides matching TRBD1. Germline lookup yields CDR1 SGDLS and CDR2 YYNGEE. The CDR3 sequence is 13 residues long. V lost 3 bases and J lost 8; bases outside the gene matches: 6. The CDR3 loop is CASSAWTGYGYTF. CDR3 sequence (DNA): TGTGCCAGCAGCGCATGGACAGGGTACGGCTACACCTTC.

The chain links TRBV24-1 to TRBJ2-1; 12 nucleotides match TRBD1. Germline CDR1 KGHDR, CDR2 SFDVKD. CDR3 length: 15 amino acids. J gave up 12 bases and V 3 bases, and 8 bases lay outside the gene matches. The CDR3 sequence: CATSDAGTGGVRQFF. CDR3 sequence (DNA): TGTGCCACCAGTGATGCCGGGACAGGGGGCGTTCGGCAGTTCTTC.

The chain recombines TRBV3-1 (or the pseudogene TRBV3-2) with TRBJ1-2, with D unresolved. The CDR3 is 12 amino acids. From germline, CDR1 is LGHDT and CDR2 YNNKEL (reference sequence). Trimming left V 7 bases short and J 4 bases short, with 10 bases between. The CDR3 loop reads CASTASFYGYTF. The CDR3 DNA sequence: TGTGCCAGCACCGCCAGTTTCTATGGCTACACCTTC.

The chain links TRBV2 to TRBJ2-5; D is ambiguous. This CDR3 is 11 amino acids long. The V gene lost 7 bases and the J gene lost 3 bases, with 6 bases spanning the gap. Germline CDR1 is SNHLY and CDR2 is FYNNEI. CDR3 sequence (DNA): TGTGCCAGCACTTATAAAGAGACCCAGTACTTC. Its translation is CASTYKETQYF.